This T cell receptor (beta chain) was documented in a study of early T cells in non-severe SARS-CoV-2 infection. Study information: It was bulk RNA from unsorted whole blood that was sequenced, and the chains were unpaired. Findings and limits, study-wide: VDJdb-based annotation leaned toward anti-spike CD8 responses and missed private and CD4 specificities.

The germline CDR1 and CDR2 sequences are SGHTA and FQGNSA. V dropped 6 bases and J dropped 2 bases, with 11 bases sitting between them. The CDR3 contains 14 residues. Unique molecular identifiers were attached to individual cDNA molecules. TCRdb re-derived calls from the 5' RACE reads in MiXCR, one entry per CDR3 protein. The sample includes approximately 81,000 distinct CDR3 sequences, about 14% seen only once; the top ten take roughly 3%. In the case of this clonotype: Its antigen is as yet unknown.

Sequences were obtained from whole blood. The receptor was derived from an adult who was a healthcare worker with PCR-confirmed SARS-CoV-2 infection or an uninfected control (not recorded which). The chain couples TRBV7-2 to TRBJ2-1, with a tentative D call TRBD1 (5 bases). The CDR3 DNA sequence: TGTGCCAGCAGTCAGGGTGGGGCCTACAATGAGCAGTTCTTC. Its translation: CASSQGGAYNEQFF.